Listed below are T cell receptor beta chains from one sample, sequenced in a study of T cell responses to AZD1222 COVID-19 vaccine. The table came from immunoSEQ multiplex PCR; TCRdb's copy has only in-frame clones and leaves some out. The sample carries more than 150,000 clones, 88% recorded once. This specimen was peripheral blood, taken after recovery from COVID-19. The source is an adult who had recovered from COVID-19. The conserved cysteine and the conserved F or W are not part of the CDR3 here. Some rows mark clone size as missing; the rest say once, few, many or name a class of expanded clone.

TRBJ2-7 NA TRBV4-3 ASSQAGSPHGEQY
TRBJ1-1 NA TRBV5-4 ASSLRAQGLNTEAF
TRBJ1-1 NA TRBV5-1 ASSPNVRTGNTEAF
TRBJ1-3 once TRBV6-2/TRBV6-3 ASSYRSGNTIY
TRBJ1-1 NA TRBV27 ASSPGTYTEAF
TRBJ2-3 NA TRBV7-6 ASSYNPDSTDTQY
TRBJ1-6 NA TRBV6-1 ASSEEGFRPLH
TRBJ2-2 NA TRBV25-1 ASMGQGNTGELF
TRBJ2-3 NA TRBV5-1 ASTMGGLGKTDTQY
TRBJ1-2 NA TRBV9 ASNKDVAADSHGYT
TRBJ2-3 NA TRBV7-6 ASSLVAGQGRNTQY